A selection of T cell receptor beta chains follows, all from one sample in a study of CD8 T cells in ankylosing spondylitis. TCRdb independently ran MiXCR on the 5' RACE reads; one entry per CDR3 protein. Counted here are 300,000 to 350,000 distinct CDR3 sequences, around 20% occurring once; the ten biggest clones make up roughly 3.6%. The sample consisted of blood, either unsorted or a sorted T cell fraction (not recorded which). The receptor source for this set is a female donor with ankylosing spondylitis or in good health (not recorded which). CDR3s include the opening cysteine and the closing phenylalanine or tryptophan. A D gene is named only where the DNA matches it firmly. Not every row has a clone size; where given, it reads once, few, many or a size class.

>TRBV2|TRBJ1-2|-|-
TGTGCCAGCAGTGAGTGGGTCAACTATGGCTACACCTTC
CASSEWVNYGYTF
>TRBV7-9|TRBJ1-2|-|few
TGTGCCAGCAGCCCCGATGTCATCACTAACTATGGCTACACCTTC
CASSPDVITNYGYTF
>TRBV7-9|TRBJ2-1|-|-
TGTGCCAGCAGCTCCCTGGTGGCGGGCCAGTTCTTC
CASSSLVAGQFF
>TRBV6-2/TRBV6-3|TRBJ2-7|-|-
TGTGCCAGCAGTGAGACTCCTAGCGTCTACGAGCAGTACTTC
CASSETPSVYEQYF
>TRBV13|TRBJ2-6|TRBD2|-
TGTGCCAGCATAAGCGAGCGGGACCTCTCTGGGGCCAACGTCCTGACTTTC
CASISERDLSGANVLTF
>TRBV5-1|TRBJ2-5|-|many
TGCGCCAGCAGCTCCGGAGGGAAAGAGACCCAGTACTTC
CASSSGGKETQYF
>TRBV7-7|TRBJ2-2|-|many
TGTGCCAGCAGCTTAGACGGGGACACCGGGGAGCTGTTTTTT
CASSLDGDTGELFF
>TRBV19|TRBJ2-3|-|-
TGTGCCAGCCGTTCACTAGGTGCAGATACGCAGTATTTT
CASRSLGADTQYF
>TRBV11-2|TRBJ2-7|-|few
TGTGCCAGCAGCTTGACCTCAGCCTACTCCTACGAGCAGTACTTC
CASSLTSAYSYEQYF
>TRBV7-9|TRBJ1-2|TRBD1|-
TGTGCCAGCAGCCCCGGGACAGGGAGGGGCTACACCTTC
CASSPGTGRGYTF
>TRBV10-3|TRBJ2-1|TRBD2|-
TGTGCCATCAGTGAATCCGGTAGCGGGAGGGGCAATGAGCAGTTCTTC
CAISESGSGRGNEQFF
>TRBV12-3/TRBV12-4|TRBJ1-1|TRBD1|many
TGTGCCAGCAGTTTAGGGGCGACAGGGGGCGGCTACACTGAAGCTTTCTTT
CASSLGATGGGYTEAFF
>TRBV20-1|TRBJ2-3|TRBD2|few
TGCAGTGCTAGCGGGACTAGCGGGAGTGGAAGGACAGATACGCAGTATTTT
CSASGTSGSGRTDTQYF
>TRBV4-3|TRBJ1-2|-|few
TGCGCCAGCAGCCCATCTACCTTGGGTACTGCTGGCTACACCTTC
CASSPSTLGTAGYTF
>TRBV7-9|TRBJ2-1|-|many
TGTGCCAGCAGCTTTCTCGTCGGGGTTTATCATGAGCAGTTCTTC
CASSFLVGVYHEQFF
>TRBV4-3|TRBJ1-2|-|many
TGCGCCAGCAGCCAACATGGGGGTAGGCAAGTCTATGGCTACACCTTC
CASSQHGGRQVYGYTF
>TRBV7-6|TRBJ2-7|-|-
TGTGCCAGCAGCTCCCGCCTGGGGTCCTACGAGCAGTACTTC
CASSSRLGSYEQYF
>TRBV20-1|TRBJ1-2|-|-
TGCAGTGCCCCCTATGGCTACACCTTC
CSAPYGYTF
>TRBV3-1|TRBJ2-1|-|-
TGTGCCAGCAGCCAAAGAGAGACCCTACTGTCCCGCTACAATGAGCAGTTCTTC
CASSQRETLLSRYNEQFF
>TRBV19|TRBJ2-1|-|few
TGTGCCAGTAGTAGCGGGGTTAGCTCCTACAATGAGCAGTTCTTC
CASSSGVSSYNEQFF
>TRBV10-1|TRBJ2-5|-|few
TGCGCCAGCAGTGAGACAGTTGAAGAGACCCAGTACTTC
CASSETVEETQYF
>TRBV5-1|TRBJ2-7|-|-
TGCGCCAGCAGCTTGTCGGGGGGCCCCGGGGAGCAGTACTTC
CASSLSGGPGEQYF
>TRBV20-1|TRBJ2-3|-|many
TGCAGTGCTAGAGATCGAGACCCTACCGCAATCACAGATACGCAGTATTTT
CSARDRDPTAITDTQYF
>TRBV20-1|TRBJ2-7|TRBD2|-
TGCAGTGCCAACATCCGAACGGGAGGGGAGCAGTACTTC
CSANIRTGGEQYF
>TRBV19|TRBJ2-1|TRBD2|-
TGTGCCAGTAGTACGACTAGCGGGTACTTGGATGAGCAGTTCTTC
CASSTTSGYLDEQFF
>TRBV3-1|TRBJ2-4|TRBD2|few
TGTGCCAGCAGCCAAGTCTTCCAGCGGGGGGGCAAAAACATTCAGTACTTC
CASSQVFQRGGKNIQYF
>TRBV5-1|TRBJ1-2|-|few
TGCGCCAGCAGCTTGGAAGGATCCTATGGCTACACCTTC
CASSLEGSYGYTF
>TRBV9|TRBJ2-2|-|-
TGTGCCAGCAGCCCCTCGGGAGCCGGGGAGCTGTTTTTT
CASSPSGAGELFF
>TRBV28|TRBJ2-5|-|many
TGTGCCAGCAGCTCGCTCCAAGAGACCCAGTACTTC
CASSSLQETQYF
>TRBV6-2/TRBV6-3|TRBJ2-5|-|-
TGTGCCAGCAGCCCTCCGGGAGAAGCGGAGACCCAGTACTTC
CASSPPGEAETQYF
>TRBV27|TRBJ1-5|-|many
TGTGCCAGCAGTTCCACGGACCCGTTCAGCGATCAGCCCCAGCATTTT
CASSSTDPFSDQPQHF
>TRBV9|TRBJ2-1|-|many
TGTGCCAGCAGCGTTCAGCCTACCAATGAGCAGTTCTTC
CASSVQPTNEQFF
>TRBV25-1|TRBJ2-3|-|-
TGTGCCAGCAGTGATTCTTCTCTGGATACGCAGTATTTT
CASSDSSLDTQYF
>TRBV6-2/TRBV6-3|TRBJ2-5|TRBD1|few
TGTGCCAGCACAGGACAGGGTCTGGGGACCCAGTACTTC
CASTGQGLGTQYF
>TRBV7-2|TRBJ2-7|-|-
TGTGCCAGCAGCTTAGGGCAGGGAGGGGGCTACGAGCAGTACTTC
CASSLGQGGGYEQYF
>TRBV6-2/TRBV6-3|TRBJ2-5|TRBD2|-
TGTGCCAGCAGTTGGGGGACTAGCGGGATCAAAGAGACCCAGTACTTC
CASSWGTSGIKETQYF
>TRBV20-1|TRBJ2-3|TRBD2|-
TGCAGTGCTAGGGTGGGAGGGATCACAGATACGCAGTATTTT
CSARVGGITDTQYF
>TRBV7-9|TRBJ1-4|-|-
TGTGCCAGCAGCGTCGGACAGAAAACTCGGGGTGAAAAACTGTTTTTT
CASSVGQKTRGEKLFF
>TRBV7-6|TRBJ2-7|-|few
TGTGCCAGCAGCTTAGCGGGGACCCTGACCTACGAGCAGTACTTC
CASSLAGTLTYEQYF
>TRBV10-2|TRBJ1-2|TRBD1|-
TGCGCCAGCAGTATACAGGGGTCTAACTATGGCTACACCTTC
CASSIQGSNYGYTF
>TRBV27|TRBJ2-1|-|many
TGTGCCAGCAGTTCCCGCGGGACCTCGGAGTTCTTC
CASSSRGTSEFF
>TRBV7-2|TRBJ1-2|-|-
TGTGCCAGCAGCTTAGCGTCGGGGGTCTATGGCTACACCTTC
CASSLASGVYGYTF
>TRBV6-2/TRBV6-3|TRBJ2-5|-|-
TGTGCCAGCACTTTTCGGGAGACCCAGTACTTC
CASTFRETQYF
>TRBV5-1|TRBJ2-3|-|-
TGCGCCAGCAGCTTGGGACTACCTAGCACAGATACGCAGTATTTT
CASSLGLPSTDTQYF